Listed below are T cell receptor beta chains from one sample, sequenced in a study of T cells in Graves' hyperthyroidism and ophthalmopathy. TCRdb redid the calling of the multiplex PCR reads with MiXCR, one entry per CDR3 protein. The sample records around 600,000 distinct CDR3 sequences, about a sixth being singletons. The sample comprised blood. Every receptor here comes from a woman between 40 and 50 years old with Graves' ophthalmopathy. Both conserved end residues are part of each CDR3. A D gene is named only where the DNA matches it firmly. Where a row states a size, it is once, few, many or the class of an expanded clone; other rows omit it.

V	J	size	D	DNA	CDR3
TRBV12-3/TRBV12-4	TRBJ1-5	many	TRBD1	TGTGCCAGCAGGGACGGGACAGTTAACAATCAGCCCCAGCATTTT	CASRDGTVNNQPQHF
TRBV5-1	TRBJ1-3	few	.	TGCGCCAGCAGCTTGGATGGGGATCCCTCTCTGGGAAACACCATATATTTT	CASSLDGDPSLGNTIYF
TRBV18	TRBJ2-4	many	.	TGTGCCAGCTCACCCGACCCCTCAGGCATTCAGTACTTC	CASSPDPSGIQYF
TRBV6-5	TRBJ1-3	.	.	TGTGCCAGCAGTTACGAGGCAAACACCATATATTTT	CASSYEANTIYF
TRBV20-1	TRBJ2-7	many	TRBD1	TGCAGTGCTAGAGATACCGGGACAGACTACGAGCAGTACTTC	CSARDTGTDYEQYF
TRBV24-1	TRBJ2-5	.	.	TGTGCCACCTCAGGGGGGCCACAAGAGACCCAGTACTTC	CATSGGPQETQYF
TRBV20-1	TRBJ2-5	.	TRBD2	TGCAGTGAGAGGGGAGGGGAGACCCAGTACTTC	CSERGGETQYF
TRBV7-9	TRBJ2-3	.	TRBD2	TGTGCCAGCAGCTCGGGACTAGCGGGTTTGCCAGATACGCAGTATTTT	CASSSGLAGLPDTQYF
TRBV20-1	TRBJ1-5	.	.	TGCAGTGCTAGTCAGGCAGTTTCCAATCAGCCCCAGCATTTT	CSASQAVSNQPQHF
TRBV19	TRBJ1-5	.	.	TGTGCCAGTACCCTCAGCCCAGACTATAGCAATCAGCCCCAGCATTTT	CASTLSPDYSNQPQHF
TRBV30	TRBJ2-1	many	.	TGTGCCTGGAGTGCCTACTACAATGAGCAGTTCTTC	CAWSAYYNEQFF
TRBV10-2	TRBJ2-3	few	TRBD2	TGCGCCAGCGGATCCCCATTAGCGGGAGGGTCAGATACGCAGTATTTT	CASGSPLAGGSDTQYF